This entry features one T cell receptor (beta chain) sequence. The clone's antigen remains unknown. Nothing much larger sits one base from this clone, and base qualities are not available. This entry belongs to a study of a mutant IDH1 vaccine in newly diagnosed glioma listed by TCRdb under 2021. For context, the study as a whole: Vaccination was initiated 4-6 weeks after radiotherapy alone, or concurrently with temozolomide cycles in the chemotherapy-containing groups. Peripheral blood samples were drawn at six visits, namely V03 (baseline), V05, V07, V10, V12 and V13. Longitudinal TCRB deep sequencing was done for 25 to 30 treated patients, wherever samples were available for exploratory analyses. Of the roughly 31 treated patients, roughly 60% were male and about 40% were female, and the mean age was 40.4 years. Prior to enrollment, standard therapy consisting of radiotherapy alone, temozolomide alone, or radiochemotherapy with temozolomide had been administered to patients, with the combination being received by most patients. The week-35 safety follow-up took place at visit V12, and the week-47 end of study took place at visit V13.

Summary of the overall study and its limitations: Across multiple MHC alleles, vaccine-induced immune responses were seen in roughly 93% of patients. Changes in the top peripheral T cell clonotypes picked up by TCRB sequencing did not appear to be linked to pseudoprogression. According to the authors, sample limitations meant that analyses of patient blood samples could not be reproduced. Availability determined which PBMC samples were chosen for TCRB deep sequencing.

This sample's time point label indicates: week 47, end of study. Each vaccine dose was 300 ug of a 20-mer mutant IDH1 peptide in Montanide, given subcutaneously with topical imiquimod. Patients were given eight vaccinations, in weeks 1, 3, 5, 7, 11, 15, 19 and 23, which matched visits V03 through V10. All donors had newly diagnosed IDH1-mutant astrocytomas of WHO grade 3 or 4 that showed loss of nuclear ATRX. The samples were drawn from NOA16, a multicentre, single-arm, open-label phase I trial in Germany that tested a mutant IDH1 peptide vaccine in humans for the first time. Genomic DNA for TCRB sequencing was isolated from EDTA blood with the DNeasy Blood and Tissue Kit. Reading the germline V gene (reference sequence) gives CDR1 MNHNY and CDR2 SVGAGI. V sheds 3 bases and J sheds 8 bases, leaving 13 bases between their ends. The CDR3 contains 13 residues, cysteine and phenylalanine counted. Solely the CDR3 DNA is kept, with 39 bases framed from the first base.

The protocol used for the library was the immunoSEQ multiplex PCR assay. Rearranged TCR beta chain sequences were amplified using the hsTCRB Kit according to the manufacturer's protocol. An Illumina MiSeq was used to sequence the TCRB libraries. The study's own analysis went as follows. Demultiplexing, trimming and gene mapping were performed with the kit vendor's proprietary platform. In its TCRdb copy, this immuneACCESS table keeps in-frame sequences only and misses some clones. Where compared with another copy, unresolved V genes explain less than half of these, and the others have no known cause. V, J and clone size were drawn from that table, and D and trimming were deduced from the DNA. This sample is represented by 45,000 to 65,000 clones; about 65% of them were singletons. The ten top clones hold about 5% of the sample.

This specimen was peripheral blood mononuclear cells (PBMCs), taken from a glioma patient whose treatment included an IDH1 peptide vaccine. The sequence derives from a man aged 35-49 years with glioma. Some clones in this sample may be carry-over from other donors' samples. This chain is built from TRBV6-6 and TRBJ1-1, with the D gene call left open. Here the CDR3 is given as CASSYSTQVEAFF. The nucleotide sequence reads as follows: TGTGCCAGCAGTTATTCGACCCAGGTCGAAGCTTTCTTT.